These 18 T cell receptor beta chains were all obtained from the same sample, sequenced in a study of molecular identifiers for immune sequencing clone quantification (dated by TCRdb to 2017 to 2018). The library was obtained by PCR. TCRdb records Illumina HiSeq 4000 as the sequencer. The raw public reads went through TCRdb reprocessing: fastp at Q25, MiXCR clone calling, in-frame beta chains kept. Duplicate CDR3 protein sequences are folded into a single record with the most common DNA and genes. Present in this sample are 80,000 to 95,000 distinct CDR3 sequences, roughly 19% of which were seen just once. Of the sample, around 0.8% falls within the top ten clones. The sample was naive CD8+ T cells from blood, with Jurkat cell RNA spiked in. Read against the paper, the sample's cell subset or site label means: FACS-sorted CD8+CD4-CCR7+CD45RA+ naive T cells. The source is a human donor in good health. Some libraries in this study had Jurkat cell RNA spiked in.

This clonotype has ten or more counts. V and J are TRBV29-1 and TRBJ1-1; maybe TRBD1 (5 bases). Trimming took off 4 bases at V and 8 bases at J, with 14 bases between the two ends. Germline V CDR1 and CDR2: SQVTM, ANQGSEA. The length of the CDR3 is 12 residues. CDR3 sequence: CSVVKGRYEAFF. CDR3 coding DNA: TGCAGCGTTGTTAAGGGGCGGTACGAAGCTTTCTTT.

This clonotype was detected many times. This rearrangement joins TRBV4-3 to TRBJ2-1; no reliable D call. Germline lookup yields CDR1 LGHNA and CDR2 YSLEER. The CDR3 contains 16 residues. V gave up 5 bases and J gave up 0 bases, with 14 bases separating them. The CDR3 region has the DNA TGCGCCAGCAGCTTAAGCGCGGAATACTCCTACAATGAGCAGTTCTTC. Protein sequence: CASSLSAEYSYNEQFF.

This clonotype appeared many times. V gene TRBV19 combines with J gene TRBJ2-7; 9 nucleotides align to TRBD1. J lost 2 bases, V lost 3 bases, and 8 bases had no gene match. CDR3 length equals 16 residues. Germline CDR1 LNHDA, CDR2 SQIVND (reference sequence). The CDR3 spells CASSMRFDRGAYEQYF. The CDR3 region has the DNA TGTGCCAGTAGTATGCGATTCGACAGGGGGGCCTACGAGCAGTACTTC.

Comments on this clonotype: This may arise from a read error, as a much more abundant clone is one base away. The V and J genes are TRBV6-5 and TRBJ1-1; D unclear. Germline assignment: CDR1 MNHEY and CDR2 SVGAGI. CDR3 size: 12 residues. The CDR3 nucleotides read TGTGCCAGCAGTTACTTGGGAACTGAAGCTCTCTTT. It yields the protein CASSYLGTEALF.

Ten or more counts support this clonotype. This chain connects TRBV7-9 to TRBJ1-6; no clear D gene. V dropped 4 bases and J dropped 9 bases, with 16 bases sitting between them. The CDR3 has 15 amino acids. Germline CDR1 is SEHNR and CDR2 is FQNEAQ (reference sequence). The CDR3: CASSWGLEGSSPLHF. DNA for the CDR3: TGTGCCAGCAGCTGGGGTTTAGAGGGTAGTTCACCCCTCCACTTT.

This clonotype was recorded at least ten times. The chain employs TRBV29-1 and TRBJ1-2; D not certain. This CDR3 comprises 13 residues. Germline loops: CDR1 SQVTM, CDR2 ANQGSEA. The germline V and J ends were trimmed by 0 bases and 7 bases, with 12 bases remaining between them. The CDR3 region has the DNA TGCAGCGTTGAAGATGGGGTCGGGCCTGGCTACACCTTC. Amino acid sequence: CSVEDGVGPGYTF.

A remark on this clonotype: Possible read error: a much larger clone is one base away. The V call is TRBV6-1, the J call TRBJ2-2; the D is unclear. In germline, CDR1 is MNHNS, CDR2 SASEGT. V dropped 7 bases and J dropped 3 bases, with 12 bases sitting between them. There are 14 residues in the CDR3. This chain's CDR3 is CASTPETHTGELFF. The DNA of the CDR3 is TGTGCCAGCACCCCAGAAACCCACACCGGGGAGCTGTTTTTT.

A note on this clonotype: A clone one base away is much larger, so this may be a read error. The genes are TRBV21-1 and TRBJ2-7. TRBV21-1 is given as a pseudogene. The CDR3 totals 13 residues. The CDR3 coding sequence is TGTGCCAGCAACACTGGGGTTACCTACGAGCAGTACTTC. Its protein is CASNTGVTYEQYF.

This clonotype occurred many times. The chain is built from TRBV19 and TRBJ1-4, with D possibly TRBD1 on 5 matching bases. Trimming stripped 4 bases from V and 17 bases from J, with 14 bases between. Germline V gene data show CDR1 as LNHDA and CDR2 as SQIVND (reference sequence). The CDR3 is made up of 11 amino acids. The CDR3 protein is CASSTAGTPFF. CDR3 DNA: TGTGCCAGTAGTACCGCCGGGACCCCTTTTTTT.

This clonotype was seen many times. The V gene is TRBV13, the J gene TRBJ2-1, with TRBD2 matching 13 bases. J lost 9 bases, V lost 1 base, and 6 bases had no gene match. The CDR3 has 16 amino acids. Germline lookup yields CDR1 PRHDT and CDR2 FYEKMQ (reference sequence). The CDR3 is CASSLALAGGRGEQFF. The CDR3 nucleotides are TGTGCCAGCAGCTTAGCACTAGCGGGGGGGAGAGGTGAGCAGTTCTTC.

This clonotype appeared many times. The chain carries TRBV15 and TRBJ1-6, with 8 bases matching TRBD1. V shed 5 bases and J 7 bases; nucleotides not matched to a gene: 13. Germline CDR1 is LNHNV and CDR2 is YYDKDF (reference sequence). The CDR3 runs to 17 residues. This chain's CDR3 is CATSARPGQEANSPLHF. The CDR3 bases are TGTGCCACCAGCGCGAGACCGGGACAGGAAGCGAATTCACCCCTCCACTTT.

This clonotype was counted at least ten times. This chain links TRBV27 with TRBJ2-3; D perhaps matches TRBD2 (6 bases). The V end lost 8 bases, the J end lost 4 bases, and 13 bases lay between the germline ends. The CDR3 has 13 amino acids. The V gene's germline CDR1 is MNHEY and CDR2 SMNVEV (reference sequence). In DNA form, the CDR3 reads TGTGCCAGCGGGGCGGGATCGCCAGATACGCAGTATTTT. The encoded protein is CASGAGSPDTQYF.

The CDR3 DNA sequence: TGCGCCAGCAGCCAAGAGGGACTAGCTGACACAGATACGCAGTATTTT. Translation: CASSQEGLADTDTQYF. The rearrangement joins TRBV4-3 to TRBJ2-3; TRBD2 aligns across 9 bases. The CDR3 contains 16 residues. Germline CDR1 and CDR2: LGHNA and YSLEER. Unmatched junction bases numbered 3, after V lost 0 bases and J lost 2 bases.

This clonotype was detected ten times or more. The J gene is TRBJ1-3, the V gene TRBV6-6; tentative D call: TRBD1 (5 bases). The ends were cut back, 2 bases at V and 0 bases at J, with 8 bases in the middle. The CDR3 consists of 15 residues. CDR1 and CDR2 (germline): MNHNY, SVGAGI (reference sequence). The CDR3 DNA follows: TGTGCCAGCAGTTACCTCGACAGCTCTGGAAACACCATATATTTT. This gives the protein CASSYLDSSGNTIYF.

This clonotype was found many times. J is TRBJ2-1 and V is TRBV29-1, with D uncertain. The CDR3 totals 14 residues. The germline V gene encodes CDR1 SQVTM and CDR2 ANQGSEA. Trimming removed 2 bases at V and 5 bases at J, with 13 bases between. Here the CDR3 reads CSVELGMWDNEQFF. The CDR3 DNA reads TGCAGCGTTGAATTGGGGATGTGGGACAATGAGCAGTTCTTC.

This clonotype showed up many times. This rearrangement joins TRBV4-3 to TRBJ2-3, with TRBD1 matching 10 bases. The CDR3 is 16 amino acids. V dropped 1 base and J dropped 1; count of bases not matched to a gene: 2. Germline V CDR1 and CDR2: LGHNA, YSLEER. The CDR3 is CASSQVGTGGTDTQYF. CDR3 nucleotide sequence: TGCGCCAGCAGCCAAGTGGGGACAGGGGGCACAGATACGCAGTATTTT.

This clonotype was picked up many times. The gene calls are TRBV20-1 and TRBJ1-6; tentative D call: TRBD1 (5 bases). The CDR3 runs to 13 residues. The ends were cut back, 5 bases at V and 7 bases at J, with 12 bases in the middle. Germline V lookup: CDR1 DFQATT, CDR2 SNEGSKA (reference sequence). The CDR3 sequence is CSAFRERNSPLHF. CDR3 nucleotide sequence: TGCAGTGCTTTCAGGGAAAGGAATTCACCCCTCCACTTT.

This clonotype was recorded a few times. A much larger clone differs from this one at a single base, so this may be a read error. No conserved phenylalanine or tryptophan ends this CDR3, so it is likely a read error. The J gene is TRBJ1-4, the V gene TRBV5-1; TRBD1 matches 7 bases. Germline V gene sequence: CDR1 SGHRS, CDR2 YFSETQ. There are 15 residues in the CDR3. V shed 1 base, J shed 2 bases, and the junction held 2 bases outside the gene matches. CDR3 in amino acids: CASSLTQGTNEKLFS. In DNA, the CDR3 is TGCGCCAGCAGCTTGACACAGGGGACTAATGAAAAACTGTTTTCT.